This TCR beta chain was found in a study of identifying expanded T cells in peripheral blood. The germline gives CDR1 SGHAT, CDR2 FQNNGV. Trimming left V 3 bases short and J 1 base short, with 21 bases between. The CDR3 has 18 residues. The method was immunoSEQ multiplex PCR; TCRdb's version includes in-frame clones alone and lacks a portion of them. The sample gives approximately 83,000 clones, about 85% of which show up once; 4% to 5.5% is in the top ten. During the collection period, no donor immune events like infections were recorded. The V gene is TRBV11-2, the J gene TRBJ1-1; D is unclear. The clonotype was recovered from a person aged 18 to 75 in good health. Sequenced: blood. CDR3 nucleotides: TGTGCCAGCAGCTTTACCCCTTTCCAACTTACACCGAACACTGAAGCTTTCTTT. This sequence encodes CASSFTPFQLTPNTEAFF.